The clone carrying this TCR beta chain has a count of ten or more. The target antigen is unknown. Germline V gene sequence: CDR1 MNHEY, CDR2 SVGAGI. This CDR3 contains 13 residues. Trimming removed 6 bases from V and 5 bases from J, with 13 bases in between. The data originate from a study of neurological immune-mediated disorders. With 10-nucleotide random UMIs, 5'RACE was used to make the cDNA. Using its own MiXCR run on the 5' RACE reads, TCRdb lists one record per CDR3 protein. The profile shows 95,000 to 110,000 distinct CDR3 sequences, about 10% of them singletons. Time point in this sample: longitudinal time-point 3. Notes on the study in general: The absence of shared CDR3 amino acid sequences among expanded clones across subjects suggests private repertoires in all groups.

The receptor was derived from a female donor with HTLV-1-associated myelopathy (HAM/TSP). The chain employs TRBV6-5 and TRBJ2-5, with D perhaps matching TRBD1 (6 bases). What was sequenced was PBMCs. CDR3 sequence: CASSRQDRETQYF. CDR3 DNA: TGTGCCAGCAGCCGACAGGATCGGGAGACCCAGTACTTC.